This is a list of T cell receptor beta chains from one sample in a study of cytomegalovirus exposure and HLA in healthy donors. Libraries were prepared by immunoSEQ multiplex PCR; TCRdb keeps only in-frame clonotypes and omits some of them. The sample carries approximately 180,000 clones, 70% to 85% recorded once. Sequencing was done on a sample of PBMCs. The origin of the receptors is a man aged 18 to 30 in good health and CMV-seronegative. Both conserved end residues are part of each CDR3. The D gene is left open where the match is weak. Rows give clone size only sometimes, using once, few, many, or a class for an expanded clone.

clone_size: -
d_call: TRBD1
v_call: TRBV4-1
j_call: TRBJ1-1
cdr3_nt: TGCGCCAGCAGCTTTAGACAGGGTGATATAGTGGAAGCTTTCTTT
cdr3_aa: CASSFRQGDIVEAFF

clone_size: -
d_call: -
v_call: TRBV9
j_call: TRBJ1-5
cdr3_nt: TGTGCCAGCAGCGTCACAGGTGACTATCAGCCCCAGCATTTT
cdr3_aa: CASSVTGDYQPQHF

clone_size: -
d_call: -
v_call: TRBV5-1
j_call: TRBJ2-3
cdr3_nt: TGCGCCAGCAGCTACGCTAGTGATGGTACGCAGTATTTT
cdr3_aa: CASSYASDGTQYF

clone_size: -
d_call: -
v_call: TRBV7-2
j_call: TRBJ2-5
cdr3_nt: TGTGCCAGCAGCAGGGGGACCTACCAAGAGACCCAGTACTTC
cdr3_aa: CASSRGTYQETQYF

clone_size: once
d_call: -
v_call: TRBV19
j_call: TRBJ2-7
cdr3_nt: TGTGCCAGTAGTTCCAGGACAGCGCCCTACGAGCAGTACTTC
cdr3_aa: CASSSRTAPYEQYF

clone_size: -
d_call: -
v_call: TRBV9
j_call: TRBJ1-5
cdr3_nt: TGTGCCAGCAGCGCAGGGGTGGCGAATCAGCCCCAGCATTTT
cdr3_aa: CASSAGVANQPQHF

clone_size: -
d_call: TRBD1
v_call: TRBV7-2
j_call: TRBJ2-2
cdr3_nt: TGTGCCAGCAGCCCATGGGGGGGACAGGGTGCCGGGGAGCTGTTTTTT
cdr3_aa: CASSPWGGQGAGELFF

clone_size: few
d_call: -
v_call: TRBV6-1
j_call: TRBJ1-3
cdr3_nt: TGTGCCAGCAGTGAAGGTCTCGGTAGTGGAAACACCATATATTTT
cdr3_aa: CASSEGLGSGNTIYF

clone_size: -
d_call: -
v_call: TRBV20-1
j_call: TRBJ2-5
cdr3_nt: TGCAGTGCTAGGGGACTGAAGACCCAGTACTTC
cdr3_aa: CSARGLKTQYF

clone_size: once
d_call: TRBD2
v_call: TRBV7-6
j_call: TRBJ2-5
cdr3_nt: TGTGCCAGCAGCCTCAGACTAGCGGGGAAGCTCCAAGAGACCCAGTACTTC
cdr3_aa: CASSLRLAGKLQETQYF

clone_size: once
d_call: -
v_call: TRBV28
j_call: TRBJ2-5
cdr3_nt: TGTGCCAGCAGCACCCTCACTGTCAGGGAGACCCAGTACTTC
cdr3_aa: CASSTLTVRETQYF

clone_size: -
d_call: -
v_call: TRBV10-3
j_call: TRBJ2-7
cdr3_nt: TGTGCCATCAGGATCGAAGACACCTACGAGCAGTACTTC
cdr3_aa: CAIRIEDTYEQYF

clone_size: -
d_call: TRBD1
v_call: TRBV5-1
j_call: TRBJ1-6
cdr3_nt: TGCGCCAGCAGCTCCCGGGACAGGGGTTATTCACCCCTCCACTTT
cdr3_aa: CASSSRDRGYSPLHF

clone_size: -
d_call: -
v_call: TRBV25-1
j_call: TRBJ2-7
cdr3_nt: TGTGCCAGCAGTGAATATGGTTCCCGGAGCGAGCAGTACTTC
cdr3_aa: CASSEYGSRSEQYF

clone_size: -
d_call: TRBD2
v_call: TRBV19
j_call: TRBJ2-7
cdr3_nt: TGTGCCAGTAGTGGGGGGGGGTTCTACGAGCAGTACTTC
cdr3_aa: CASSGGGFYEQYF

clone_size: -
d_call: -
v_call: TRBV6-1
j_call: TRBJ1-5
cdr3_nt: TGTGCCAGCAGTGATATTAGCAATCAGCCCCAGCATTTT
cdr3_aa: CASSDISNQPQHF

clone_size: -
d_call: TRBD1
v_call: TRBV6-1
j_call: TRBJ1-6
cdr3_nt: TGTGCCAGCAGTGAGATTTCTTGGGGACAGGGTAATAATTCACCCCTCCACTTT
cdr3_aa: CASSEISWGQGNNSPLHF

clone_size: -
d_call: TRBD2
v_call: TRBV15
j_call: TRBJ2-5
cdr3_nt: TGTGCCACCAGCAGAGATCTGAGCGGGGTGGAGACCCAGTACTTC
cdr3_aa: CATSRDLSGVETQYF

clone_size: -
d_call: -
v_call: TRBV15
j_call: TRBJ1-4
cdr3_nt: TGTGCCACCAGCAGAGATCATGCAACTAATGAAAAACTGTTTTTT
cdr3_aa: CATSRDHATNEKLFF

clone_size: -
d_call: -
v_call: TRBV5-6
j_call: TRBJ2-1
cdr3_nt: TGTGCCAGCAGCCCCACCGGACATTGGGTTTACAATGAGCAGTTCTTC
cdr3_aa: CASSPTGHWVYNEQFF

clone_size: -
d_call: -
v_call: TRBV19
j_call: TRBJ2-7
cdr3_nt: TGTGCCAGTAGTGTCCCGGGGGGCCTTGAGCAGTACTTC
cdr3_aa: CASSVPGGLEQYF

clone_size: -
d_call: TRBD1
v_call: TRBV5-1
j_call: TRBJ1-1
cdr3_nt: TGCGCCAGCAGCTTGTTGGGACAGCAGGCCTCGAACACTGAAGCTTTCTTT
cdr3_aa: CASSLLGQQASNTEAFF

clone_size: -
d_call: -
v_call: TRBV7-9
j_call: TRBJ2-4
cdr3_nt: TGTTCCAGCAGCATATCCGGGACTCAGACCAAAAACATTCAGTACTTC
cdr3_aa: CSSSISGTQTKNIQYF

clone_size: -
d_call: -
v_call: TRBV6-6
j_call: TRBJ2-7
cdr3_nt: TGTGCCAGCAGTTACGGCCAGGACGAGCAGTACTTC
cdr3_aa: CASSYGQDEQYF

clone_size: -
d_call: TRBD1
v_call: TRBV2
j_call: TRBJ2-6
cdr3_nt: TGTGCCAGCCGTCCGGGACAGGCGCCATCTGGGGCCAACGTCCTGACTTTC
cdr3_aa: CASRPGQAPSGANVLTF

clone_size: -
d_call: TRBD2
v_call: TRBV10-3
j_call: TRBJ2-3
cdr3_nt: TGTGCCATCAGTGAGTCGAATTTACTAGCGGCTAGCACAGATACGCAGTATTTT
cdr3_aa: CAISESNLLAASTDTQYF

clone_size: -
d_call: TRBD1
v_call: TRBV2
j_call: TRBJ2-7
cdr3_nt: TGTGCCACTTCCCAGGGGACAGGATATCCCTACGAGCAGTACTTC
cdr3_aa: CATSQGTGYPYEQYF

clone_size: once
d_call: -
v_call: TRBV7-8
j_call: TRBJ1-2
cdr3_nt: TGTGCCAGCAGCCCCCGACAGGTTAACTATGGCTACACCTTC
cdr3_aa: CASSPRQVNYGYTF

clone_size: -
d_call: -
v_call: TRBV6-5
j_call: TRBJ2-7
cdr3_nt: TGTGCCAGCAGTTACTCTCCGGTCCCACAGGCCTACGAGCAGTACTTC
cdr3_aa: CASSYSPVPQAYEQYF

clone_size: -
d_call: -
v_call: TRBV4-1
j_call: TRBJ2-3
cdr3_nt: TGCGCCAGCAGCCTGGGACTCCCTAGCACAGATACGCAGTATTTT
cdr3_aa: CASSLGLPSTDTQYF

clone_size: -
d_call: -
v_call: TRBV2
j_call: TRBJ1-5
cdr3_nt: TGTGCCAGCAAGAGGGAATTAGTATCAGCAGGGGCCCAGCATTTT
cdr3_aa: CASKRELVSAGAQHF

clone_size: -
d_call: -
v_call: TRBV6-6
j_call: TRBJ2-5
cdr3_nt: TGTGCCAGCAGCATGAACATGCAAGAGACCCAGTACTTC
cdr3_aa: CASSMNMQETQYF

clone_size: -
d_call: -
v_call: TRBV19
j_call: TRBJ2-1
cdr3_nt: TGTGCCAGTACCCAACGGGGGACTGAGCAGTTCTTC
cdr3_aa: CASTQRGTEQFF

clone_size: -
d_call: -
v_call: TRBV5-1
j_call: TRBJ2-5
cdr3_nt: TGCGCCAGCAGCCTGCAGGGCGCAGAAGAGACCCAGTACTTC
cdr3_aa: CASSLQGAEETQYF

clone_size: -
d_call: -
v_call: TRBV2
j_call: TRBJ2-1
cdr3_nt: TGTGCCGGGGGGGCTAGGGAGCAGTTCTTC
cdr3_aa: CAGGAREQFF

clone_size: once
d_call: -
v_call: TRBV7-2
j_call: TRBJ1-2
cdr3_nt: TGTGCCAGCAGCTTCATAGGAGGGGGGGGTGGCTACACCTTC
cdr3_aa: CASSFIGGGGGYTF

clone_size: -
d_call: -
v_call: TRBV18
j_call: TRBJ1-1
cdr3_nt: TGTGCCAGCTCACTCGACAGAATGAACACTGAAGCTTTCTTT
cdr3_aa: CASSLDRMNTEAFF

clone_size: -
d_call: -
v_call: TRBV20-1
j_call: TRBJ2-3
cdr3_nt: TGCAGTGCTAGACAGGTGGATACGCAGTATTTT
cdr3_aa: CSARQVDTQYF

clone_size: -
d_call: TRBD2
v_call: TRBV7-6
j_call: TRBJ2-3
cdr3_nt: TGTGCCAGCAGCTCACCGGGACTAGCTAATACAGATACGCAGTATTTT
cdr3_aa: CASSSPGLANTDTQYF

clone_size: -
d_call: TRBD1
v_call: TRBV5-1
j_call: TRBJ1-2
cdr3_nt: TGCGCCAGCCCCAGGGACAGCACCCATGGCTACACCTTC
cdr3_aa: CASPRDSTHGYTF

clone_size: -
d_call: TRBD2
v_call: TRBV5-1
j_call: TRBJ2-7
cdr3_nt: TGCGCCAGCAGGGCGGGAGTAACCTACGAGCAGTACTTC
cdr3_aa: CASRAGVTYEQYF

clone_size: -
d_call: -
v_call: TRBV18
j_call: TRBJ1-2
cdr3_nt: TGTGCCAGCTCACCACAAAGCGTAACAGGCAGCTATGGCTACACCTTC
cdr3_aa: CASSPQSVTGSYGYTF

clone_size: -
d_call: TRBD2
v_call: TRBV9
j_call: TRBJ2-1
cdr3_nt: TGTGCCAGCAGCGTAGCCGTTGGTGGGCTAGCGGGACGCAATGAGCAGTTCTTC
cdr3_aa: CASSVAVGGLAGRNEQFF

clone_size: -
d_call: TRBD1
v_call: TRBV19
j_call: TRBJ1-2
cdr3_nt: TGTGCCAGTACGAAAACAGGGGGCTCCTATGGCTACACCTTC
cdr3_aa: CASTKTGGSYGYTF

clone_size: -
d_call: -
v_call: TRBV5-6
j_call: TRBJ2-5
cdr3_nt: TGTGCCAGCAGCCCAAGCAGGGGTACCCAAGAGACCCAGTACTTC
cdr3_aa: CASSPSRGTQETQYF

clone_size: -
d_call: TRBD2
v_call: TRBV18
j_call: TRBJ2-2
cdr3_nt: TGTGCCAGCTCACCACTGGGACTAGCGCAAACCGGGGAGCTGTTTTTT
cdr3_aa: CASSPLGLAQTGELFF

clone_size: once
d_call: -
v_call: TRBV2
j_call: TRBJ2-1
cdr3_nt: TGTGCCAGCCCTAAGGACAGATCCTACAATGAGCAGTTCTTC
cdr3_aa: CASPKDRSYNEQFF

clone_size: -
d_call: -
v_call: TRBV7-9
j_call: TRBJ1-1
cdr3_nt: TGTGCCAGCAGATCACAGGGCCACTGCACATTT
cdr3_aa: CASRSQGHCTF

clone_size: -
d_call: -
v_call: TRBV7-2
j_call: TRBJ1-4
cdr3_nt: TGTGCCAGCAGCTTAGACAGTGCAACTAATGAAAAACTGTTTTTT
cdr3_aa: CASSLDSATNEKLFF

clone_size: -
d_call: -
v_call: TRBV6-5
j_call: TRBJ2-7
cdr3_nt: TGTGCCAGCAGTTACCGGGGAGAGCAGTACTTC
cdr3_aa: CASSYRGEQYF

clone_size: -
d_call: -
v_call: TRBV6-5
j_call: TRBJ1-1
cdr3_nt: TGTGCCAGCAGTTACTCGAGGGCGCATCTAAACACTGAAGCTTTCTTT
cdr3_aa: CASSYSRAHLNTEAFF

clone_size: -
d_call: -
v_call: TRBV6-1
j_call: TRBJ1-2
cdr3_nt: TGTGCCAGCAGGGAGGGCCCGTACTATGGCTACACCTTC
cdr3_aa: CASREGPYYGYTF

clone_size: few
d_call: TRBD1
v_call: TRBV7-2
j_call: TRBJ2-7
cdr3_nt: TGTGCCAGCAGCTTAACGGACAGGCGAGAGCAGTACTTC
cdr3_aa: CASSLTDRREQYF

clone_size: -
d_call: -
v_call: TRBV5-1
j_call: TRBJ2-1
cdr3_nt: TGCGCCAGCAGCGCCGGGGAACGCTACAATGAGCAGTTCTTC
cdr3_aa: CASSAGERYNEQFF